This T cell receptor beta chain was observed in a study of control samples from healthy donors and cancer patients. Germline V CDR1 and CDR2: MNHNY, SVGAGI (reference sequence). There are 15 residues in the CDR3. The ends lost 2 bases at V and 5 bases at J; junction bases unmatched: 6. The method was immunoSEQ multiplex PCR; TCRdb's version includes in-frame clones alone and lacks a portion of them. Of over 150,000 clones in the sample, 90% to 95% are singletons; the top ten hold around 1.5%. This chain links TRBV6-6 with TRBJ2-5; TRBD2 matches at 9 bases. The sample was blood. The receptor's source is a woman under 30 in good health. The CDR3 is CASSYGAGGRETQYF. CDR3 sequence (DNA): TGTGCCAGCAGTTACGGAGCGGGGGGTCGGGAGACCCAGTACTTC.